This T cell receptor (beta chain) was observed in a study of blood T cells in healthy people across ages. Study-wide background: Template switching picked up about one barcoded beta molecule for each two T cells.

This clonotype came up many times. Isolation of PBMCs gave at least 6.5 million cells per sample. The CDR3 consists of 13 residues. In germline, CDR1 is KGHSH, CDR2 LQKENI. V shed 5 bases and J shed 3 bases, with 11 bases lying between them. A second PCR, run for roughly 7 to 12 cycles, used a sample-barcoded 5' primer plus a J-beta primer mix. Through a template-switch adaptor with 12 random nucleotides, each cDNA molecule received a tag. TCRdb redid the calling of the 5' RACE reads with MiXCR, one entry per CDR3 protein. Among 550,000 to 750,000 distinct CDR3 sequences listed, roughly 21% were seen once.

The TCR comes from a man in his 70s in good health. Sequenced: blood. The gene calls are TRBV18 and TRBJ2-7; D gene ambiguous. CDR3 sequence: CASSNGANYEQYF. The CDR3 region has the DNA TGTGCCAGCTCAAACGGAGCCAACTACGAGCAGTACTTC.